Sequencing of this T cell receptor beta chain was carried out in a study of blood T cell repertoires in COVID-19. Per germline, CDR1 SGHDN and CDR2 FVKESK. Between the trimmed V and J ends, which lost 4 bases and 1 base, there was a span of 7 bases. This CDR3 is 13 amino acids long. This clone has only one observation. TCRdb's copy holds only in-frame clones and misses some; the assay was immunoSEQ multiplex PCR. The repertoire consists of a few hundred thousand clones, with approximately 85% occurring once and the leading ten covering around 6.3%. Participant reports of clinical history set cohort assignment.

The source is a woman between 45 and 60 years old who had been exposed to COVID-19. Sequenced sample: PBMCs or T cells enriched from blood (not recorded which). The rearrangement joins TRBV14 to TRBJ1-1; D gene ambiguous. CDR3 in DNA: TGTGCCAGCAGCCCCCTACCGAACACTGAAGCTTTCTTT. Protein: CASSPLPNTEAFF.